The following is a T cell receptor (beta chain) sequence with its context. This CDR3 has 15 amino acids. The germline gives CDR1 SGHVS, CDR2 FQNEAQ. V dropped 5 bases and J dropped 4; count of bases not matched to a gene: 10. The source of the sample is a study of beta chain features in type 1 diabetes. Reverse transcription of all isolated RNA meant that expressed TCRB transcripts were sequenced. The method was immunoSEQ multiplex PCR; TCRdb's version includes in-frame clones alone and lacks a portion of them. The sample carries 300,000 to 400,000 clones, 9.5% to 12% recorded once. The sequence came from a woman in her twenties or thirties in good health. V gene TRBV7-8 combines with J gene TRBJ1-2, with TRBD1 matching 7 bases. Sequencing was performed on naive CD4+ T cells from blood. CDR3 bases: TGTGCCAGCAGCGAAAGGGACAGTGCTACCTATGGCTACACCTTC. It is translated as CASSERDSATYGYTF.